This TCR beta chain was sequenced in a study of Ad26.COV2.S vaccination and SARS-CoV-2 variants. Specified treatment: 19 received Ad26.COV2.S at low or high dose, single or two shots; several received placebo; per-sample allocation not given. The samples date from day 63 after the first vaccine or placebo injection. Only in-frame clones appear in the TCRdb table, and some are missing; sequencing was by immunoSEQ multiplex PCR. The table has some 640,000 clones, more than 70% seen once. Trimming pared 4 bases from V and 7 bases from J, leaving 14 bases between. From germline, CDR1 is MNHNY and CDR2 SVGAGI (reference sequence). This CDR3 region has 15 residues.

The sequencing here drew on peripheral blood, taken in a trial of Ad26.COV2.S vaccine versus placebo. This chain links TRBV6-6 with TRBJ1-6, with D perhaps TRBD1 (5 bases). The clonotype comes from a person aged 18-65 years who received the Ad26.COV2.S COVID-19 vaccine or a placebo. CDR3 residues: CASSSQGGENSPLHF. As DNA, the CDR3 is TGTGCCAGCAGTTCCCAGGGAGGAGAGAATTCACCCCTCCACTTT.